Listed below are T cell receptor beta chains from one sample, sequenced in a study of T cell responses to AZD1222 COVID-19 vaccine. Profiling relied on immunoSEQ multiplex PCR, and the TCRdb table lists in-frame clones only, not all of them. In the table there are approximately 180,000 clones, just over 90% of which are singletons. This sample comprised peripheral blood, obtained 28 days after the second dose of the MenACWY control vaccine. Receptors originate from an adult who received the MenACWY meningococcal vaccine as a control. Both conserved end residues are part of each CDR3. The D gene is left open where the match is weak. Only part of the rows carry a size: once, few, many, or a class if the clone is expanded.

D	V	size	J	DNA	CDR3
TRBD2	TRBV6-6	.	TRBJ2-3	TGTGCCAGCAGTGCGGGACTAGCGGGAGGAAAGGATACGCAGTATTTT	CASSAGLAGGKDTQYF
.	TRBV28	.	TRBJ1-2	TGTGCCAGCAGTTTAGGGGGGCGCAGCTATGGCTACACCTTC	CASSLGGRSYGYTF
.	TRBV2	.	TRBJ1-4	TGTGCCAGCACCGAGGGGGGAACTAATGAAAAACTGTTTTTT	CASTEGGTNEKLFF
TRBD1	TRBV5-1	few	TRBJ2-1	TGCGCCAGCAGACGGACAGGGGATGAGCAGTTCTTC	CASRRTGDEQFF
.	TRBV20-1	.	TRBJ1-6	TGCAGTGCTAGTTACGGCAGGAGCTATAATTCACCCCTCCACTTT	CSASYGRSYNSPLHF
TRBD1	TRBV7-9	.	TRBJ1-1	TGTGCCAGCAGCCCGCGGGACAGTAACACTGAAGCTTTCTTT	CASSPRDSNTEAFF
.	TRBV5-1	.	TRBJ2-1	TGCGCCAGCAGCTTTAGGAGGTCCAATGAGCAGTTCTTC	CASSFRRSNEQFF
.	TRBV4-1	once	TRBJ2-1	TGCGCCAGCAGCCAGCGCATCTCCTACAATGAGCAGTTCTTC	CASSQRISYNEQFF
.	TRBV7-2	.	TRBJ1-3	TGTGCCAGCAGCCGGACGGCGTTTGGAGGAAACACCATATATTTT	CASSRTAFGGNTIYF
TRBD2	TRBV6-5	.	TRBJ2-1	TGTGCCAGCAGGAGACTAGCGGGAACAGGGAATGAGCAGTTCTTC	CASRRLAGTGNEQFF
TRBD1	TRBV10-3	.	TRBJ1-6	TGTGCCATCACCGGGACAGGGGAAGGGTCACCCCTCCACTTT	CAITGTGEGSPLHF
.	TRBV2	.	TRBJ2-3	TGTGCCAGCCGAACCTTATGGGGCACAGATACGCAGTATTTT	CASRTLWGTDTQYF
.	TRBV28	.	TRBJ2-7	TGTGCCAGCAGTGGGGGGGGGCTCTACGAGCAGTACTTC	CASSGGGLYEQYF
.	TRBV19	.	TRBJ1-6	TGTGCCAGTAGTCCCTGGGAAGTACAGAATAATTCACCCCTCCACTTT	CASSPWEVQNNSPLHF
TRBD1	TRBV11-2	.	TRBJ1-6	TGTGCCAGCAACCCCGGACAGGGCCAAGGGTCACCCCTCCACTTT	CASNPGQGQGSPLHF
.	TRBV11-3	.	TRBJ1-2	TGTGCCAGCAGCTTAGCGTACAGTAGCTACACCTTC	CASSLAYSSYTF
.	TRBV6-2/TRBV6-3	.	TRBJ2-5	TGTGCCAGCAGCGCGCTAAGAGAGACCCAGTACTTC	CASSALRETQYF
.	TRBV11-3	.	TRBJ2-2	TGTGCCAGCAGCTTTTCAGCCACCGGGGAGCTGTTTTTT	CASSFSATGELFF
TRBD2	TRBV6-6	.	TRBJ2-1	TGTGCCAGCAACTTTGCGGGAGGGTATGAGCAGTTCTTC	CASNFAGGYEQFF
.	TRBV7-3	.	TRBJ2-2	TGTGCCAGCAGCTTAAATGGGGGTGGTGGCACCGGGGAGCTGTTTTTT	CASSLNGGGGTGELFF
.	TRBV11-2	.	TRBJ1-4	TGTGCCAGCAGCTCCGTCCCCCGAGGGATAGGTGAAAAACTGTTTTTT	CASSSVPRGIGEKLFF
.	TRBV30	.	TRBJ2-5	TGTGGGATCGGGCACCTCAGTGAAGAGACCCAGTACTTC	CGIGHLSEETQYF
.	TRBV30	.	TRBJ2-7	TGTGCCTGTCAGGGGTGCGAGCAGTACTTC	CACQGCEQYF
TRBD1	TRBV15	.	TRBJ2-1	TGTGCCACCAGCTTTTCGCTCCGGGACAGGCATAATGAGCAGTTCTTC	CATSFSLRDRHNEQFF
TRBD2	TRBV19	.	TRBJ2-3	TGTGCCAGTAGTATAGTAGCGGGAAAGGGGCAGGCGGCGCAGTATTTT	CASSIVAGKGQAAQYF
.	TRBV4-2	.	TRBJ1-5	TGTGCCAGCAGCCCAGCCGGGGAGGACCAGCCCCAGCATTTT	CASSPAGEDQPQHF
.	TRBV7-2	.	TRBJ2-7	TGTGCCAGCAGCTTAACCAGACAGAATGGGCCGCAGTACTTC	CASSLTRQNGPQYF
.	TRBV6-2/TRBV6-3	.	TRBJ1-2	TGTGCCAGCAGTCCCCCGGGCCTCGGGTATGGCTACACCTTC	CASSPPGLGYGYTF
TRBD1	TRBV5-1	.	TRBJ1-6	TGCGCCAGCAGCTTGGCCGGGGACAGGGAAATTTCACCCCTCCACTTT	CASSLAGDREISPLHF
.	TRBV4-1	.	TRBJ1-2	TGCGCCAGCAGCCAAGGGCCTGGGAGCTATGGCTACACCTTC	CASSQGPGSYGYTF
TRBD1	TRBV5-1	.	TRBJ2-1	TGCGCCAGCAGCTCCGGACAGGCTCGGTTCTTC	CASSSGQARFF
TRBD2	TRBV5-8	.	TRBJ2-5	TGTGCCAGCAGCTTTGGGTGGACTAGCGGGACTACGACCCAGTACTTC	CASSFGWTSGTTTQYF
TRBD2	TRBV7-2	few	TRBJ2-7	TGTGCCAGCAGCTTAGGGGCTCGGGATGGCGGGAGGAATTTGTACGAGCAGTACTTC	CASSLGARDGGRNLYEQYF
.	TRBV19	.	TRBJ1-1	TGTGCCAGAGTGGGCGGGGGCTTAAGGAACACTGAAGCTTTCTTT	CARVGGGLRNTEAFF
.	TRBV7-3	.	TRBJ1-1	TGTGCCAGCAGCTCCTACGGGACCCTGAACACTGAAGCTTTCTTT	CASSSYGTLNTEAFF
.	TRBV29-1	.	TRBJ1-2	TGCAGCGCCGGTGTTTCCCTAGGGAACTATGGCTACACCTTC	CSAGVSLGNYGYTF
TRBD2	TRBV5-1	.	TRBJ2-7	TGCGCCAGCAGCATCAAGTTATCGGGACTAGCGTTCCACGAGCAGTACTTC	CASSIKLSGLAFHEQYF
.	TRBV6-5	.	TRBJ1-1	TGTGCCAGCAGTCATACAGGGATGAACACTGAAGCTTTCTTT	CASSHTGMNTEAFF
.	TRBV12-5	.	TRBJ1-6	TGTGCTAGTGGCCACAACTCAAGGGGGCCCCTCCACTTT	CASGHNSRGPLHF
.	TRBV30	.	TRBJ1-2	TGTGCCTGGGCTAGGATCTATGGCTACACCTTC	CAWARIYGYTF
TRBD1	TRBV5-1	.	TRBJ2-2	TGCGCCAGCAGCTCCAGGGGGACGGGGGAGCTGTTTTTT	CASSSRGTGELFF
TRBD2	TRBV11-3	.	TRBJ2-1	TGTGCCAGCAGCTTAGGACTAGCGGGGGGACTATACAATGAGCAGTTCTTC	CASSLGLAGGLYNEQFF
.	TRBV30	once	TRBJ1-2	TGTGCCTGGAGTGATTTAGGGGATTCTGAAGGCTACACCTTC	CAWSDLGDSEGYTF
.	TRBV12-3/TRBV12-4	.	TRBJ1-1	TGTGCCAGCAGTTTAGCGTACGCTGAAGCTTTCTTT	CASSLAYAEAFF
TRBD2	TRBV6-5	once	TRBJ2-1	TGTGCCAGCAGGGCCCAAGCGGGAGGTGGCAATGAGCAGTTCTTC	CASRAQAGGGNEQFF
.	TRBV6-5	.	TRBJ2-5	TGTGCCAGCAGTTACTCGAGGCTAGCCCAAGAGACCCAGTACTTC	CASSYSRLAQETQYF
.	TRBV5-1	.	TRBJ1-6	TGCGCCAGCAGCTTAAGATTGGGACGGGATAATTCACCCCTCCACTTT	CASSLRLGRDNSPLHF
.	TRBV30	.	TRBJ1-4	TGTGCCTGGAGTGACAGATTAAATGAAAAACTGTTTTTT	CAWSDRLNEKLFF
.	TRBV5-1	.	TRBJ2-1	TGCGCCAGCAGCTGGGCGGGTGGGGACAATGAGCAGTTCTTC	CASSWAGGDNEQFF
.	TRBV19	.	TRBJ2-7	TGTGCCAGTAGTATCGAGGACAACTTCTCCTACGAGCAGTACTTC	CASSIEDNFSYEQYF
.	TRBV5-4	.	TRBJ1-1	TGTGCCAGCAGCTTCGACAGATTTAACACTGAAGCTTTCTTT	CASSFDRFNTEAFF
TRBD1	TRBV14	.	TRBJ2-7	TGTGCCAGCAGCCTGGGAAAGGGGGCAACGAGGGAGCAGTACTTC	CASSLGKGATREQYF
TRBD1	TRBV27	.	TRBJ2-5	TGTGCCAGCTCTTTGGGACAGGGGCTGAGGAAAGAGACCCAGTACTTC	CASSLGQGLRKETQYF
.	TRBV5-1	.	TRBJ1-1	TGCGCCAGCAGCTTAATGACGGACACTGAAGCTTTCTTT	CASSLMTDTEAFF